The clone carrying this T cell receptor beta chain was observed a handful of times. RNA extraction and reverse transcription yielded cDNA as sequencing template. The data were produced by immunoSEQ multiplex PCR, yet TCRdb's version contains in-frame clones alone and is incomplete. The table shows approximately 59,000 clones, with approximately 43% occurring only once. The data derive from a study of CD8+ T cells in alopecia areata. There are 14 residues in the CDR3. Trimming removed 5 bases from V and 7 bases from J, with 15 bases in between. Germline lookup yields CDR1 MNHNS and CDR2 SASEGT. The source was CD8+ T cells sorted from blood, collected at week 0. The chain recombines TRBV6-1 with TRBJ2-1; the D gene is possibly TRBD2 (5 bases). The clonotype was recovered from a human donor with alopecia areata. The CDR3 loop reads CASSSPLTGNEQFF. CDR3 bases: TGTGCCAGCAGTTCCCCCCTAACGGGGAATGAGCAGTTCTTC.